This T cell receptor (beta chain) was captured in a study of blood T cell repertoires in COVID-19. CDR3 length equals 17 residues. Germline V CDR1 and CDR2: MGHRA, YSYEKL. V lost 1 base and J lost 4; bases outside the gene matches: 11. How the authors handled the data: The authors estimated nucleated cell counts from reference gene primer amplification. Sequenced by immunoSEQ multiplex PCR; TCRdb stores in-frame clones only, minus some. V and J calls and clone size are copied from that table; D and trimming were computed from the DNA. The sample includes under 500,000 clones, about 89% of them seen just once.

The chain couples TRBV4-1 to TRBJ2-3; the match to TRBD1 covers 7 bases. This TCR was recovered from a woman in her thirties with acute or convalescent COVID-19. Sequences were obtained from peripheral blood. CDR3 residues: CASSQGQGEIGSDTQYF. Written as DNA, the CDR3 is TGCGCCAGCAGCCAAGGACAGGGAGAAATAGGGTCAGATACGCAGTATTTT.